These 28 T cell receptor beta chains came from one sample sequenced in a study of blood T cell repertoires in COVID-19. Data came from immunoSEQ multiplex PCR; TCRdb stores just in-frame clones and leaves some out. The table includes about 52,000 clones, more than 75% detected once. The sequencing input was peripheral blood. The receptors were gathered from a woman older than 75 with acute or convalescent COVID-19.

This CDR3 is CASSHTDLAYEQYV. The CDR3 bases are TGCGCCAGCAGCCATACGGACTTAGCCTACGAGCAGTACGTC. This chain connects TRBV4-1 to TRBJ2-7; a possible D gene is TRBD2 (5 bases). The CDR3 runs to 14 residues. The V and J ends lost 3 bases and 2 bases respectively, with 11 bases between them. The germline CDR1 and CDR2 sequences are MGHRA and YSYEKL.

This chain links TRBV19 with TRBJ2-3, with TRBD2 matching 10 bases. CDR3 size: 15 residues. V dropped 7 bases and J dropped 2; count of bases not matched to a gene: 6. Germline lookup yields CDR1 LNHDA and CDR2 SQIVND (reference sequence). CDR3 region: CASKKRGGLTDTQYF. The CDR3 DNA is TGTGCCAGTAAAAAGCGGGGGGGGCTCACAGATACGCAGTATTTT. Together with reference TRBV19 and TRBJ2-3, the CDR3 gives the full variable domain: DGGITQSPKYLFRKEGQNVTLSCEQNLNHDAMYWYRQDPGQGLRLIYYSQIVNDFQKGDIAEGYSVSREKKESFPLTVTSAQKNPTAFYLCASKKRGGLTDTQYFGPGTRLTVL.

The chain combines TRBV7-2 with TRBJ1-5; a possible D gene is TRBD1 (5 bases). Germline loops: CDR1 SGHTA, CDR2 FQGNSA. Trimming removed 1 base from V and 1 base from J, with 11 bases in between. This CDR3 region has 16 residues. The CDR3 nucleotides read TGTGCCAGCAGCTTAGGCGCAGGGTGGAGCAATCAGCCCCAGCATTTT. Its protein is CASSLGAGWSNQPQHF.

This chain joins TRBV10-2 and TRBJ2-2, with a tentative D call TRBD1 (6 bases). CDR1 is WSHSY, CDR2 SAAADI, per germline. There are 15 residues in the CDR3. Trimming took off 0 bases at V and 5 bases at J, with 10 bases between the two ends. Here the CDR3 reads CASSESGRGTGELFF. The CDR3 DNA follows: TGCGCCAGCAGTGAGTCGGGCAGGGGTACCGGGGAGCTGTTTTTT.

The chain combines TRBV18 with TRBJ2-3; 15 bases match TRBD2. Germline CDR1 KGHSH, CDR2 LQKENI. The CDR3 runs 20 residues. Trimming cost V 5 bases and J 2 bases; bases outside gene matches: 14. CDR3 nucleotide sequence: TGTGCCAGCTCAACGACCGGGACTAGCGGGGGGCCCAAATACACAGATACGCAGTATTTT. Its protein is CASSTTGTSGGPKYTDTQYF.

V and J are TRBV6-2 or TRBV6-3 and TRBJ2-3, with 9 bases aligning to TRBD2. Germline lookup yields CDR1 MNHEY and CDR2 SVGEGT. The V segment lost 5 bases and the J segment 5 bases; nucleotides outside the gene matches: 8. The CDR3 has 15 amino acids. The CDR3 coding sequence is TGTGCCAGCAGTCAGTCGCGGGGGGGCGGAGATACGCAGTATTTT. This sequence encodes CASSQSRGGGDTQYF.

The V and J genes are TRBV27 and TRBJ2-4; a weak D match, TRBD1 (5 bases). In germline, CDR1 is MNHEY, CDR2 SMNVEV (reference sequence). The CDR3 consists of 14 residues. Trimming pared 5 bases from V and 2 bases from J, leaving 10 bases between. CDR3: CASSPGHPKNIQYF. DNA for the CDR3: TGTGCCAGCAGTCCCGGACATCCCAAAAACATTCAGTACTTC.

The V and J genes are TRBV10-3 and TRBJ1-2; tentative D call: TRBD1 (5 bases). The length of the CDR3 is 12 residues. Germline CDR1 and CDR2: ENHRY and SYGVKD. V lost 11 bases and J lost 3, with 13 bases in between. CDR3 loop: CAGSGGDYGYTF. CDR3 DNA: TGTGCCGGCTCCGGAGGGGACTATGGCTACACCTTC.

The table lists this clone with a few counts. Other DNA sequences in this specimen translate into the identical CDR3. The chain couples TRBV4-2 to TRBJ2-3; 13 nucleotides align to TRBD2. The CDR3 spans 16 residues. The germline CDR1 and CDR2 sequences are LGHNA and YNFKEQ. Trimming removed 4 bases from V and 2 bases from J; junction bases left unmatched: 3. The CDR3: CASSPGLAGDTDTQYF. The CDR3, as DNA: TGTGCCAGCAGCCCTGGACTAGCGGGAGACACAGATACGCAGTATTTT.

This rearrangement joins TRBV18 to TRBJ1-2, with a tentative D call TRBD1 (5 bases). Trimming left V 3 bases short and J 6 bases short, with 17 bases between. Germline values: CDR1 KGHSH, CDR2 LQKENI. The CDR3 length is 15 residues. The CDR3 sequence: CASSPLLLPGDGYTF. Written as DNA, the CDR3 is TGTGCCAGCTCACCGTTACTGCTCCCGGGGGATGGCTACACCTTC.

The chain links TRBV4-2 to TRBJ2-1; 10 bases align to TRBD2. The germline CDR1 and CDR2 sequences are LGHNA and YNFKEQ. The trim removed 1 base at V and 4 bases at J, leaving 4 bases unmatched. CDR3 length equals 16 residues. The CDR3 DNA is TGTGCCAGCAGCCAAGGGACTAGCGGCAAGTACAATGAGCAGTTCTTC. Amino acid sequence: CASSQGTSGKYNEQFF.

The V call is TRBV6-6, the J call TRBJ1-5; 7 nucleotides line up with TRBD1. CDR1 MNHNY and CDR2 SVGAGI come from the germline V gene (reference sequence). Losses at the gene ends were 6 bases for V and 4 bases for J; bases not matched to a gene: 6. This CDR3 spans 14 amino acids. Here the CDR3 DNA reads TGTGCCAGCAGATACACAGGGGAAAATCAGCCCCAGCATTTT. Translated: CASRYTGENQPQHF.

The chain joins TRBV19 to TRBJ1-2; D ambiguous. Germline values: CDR1 LNHDA, CDR2 SQIVND (reference sequence). The ends were cut back, 4 bases at V and 5 bases at J, with 14 bases in the middle. There are 14 residues in the CDR3. CDR3 sequence reads: CASSNPGERYGYTF. CDR3 in DNA: TGTGCCAGTAGTAATCCGGGAGAGAGATATGGCTACACCTTC.

This chain joins TRBV5-8 and TRBJ1-2; tentative D call: TRBD1 (5 bases). Germline V gene data show CDR1 as SGHTS and CDR2 as YDEGEE. V lost 0 bases and J lost 5, with 8 bases in between. This CDR3 has 13 residues. For the CDR3, the DNA is TGTGCCAGCAGCTTGGCGACAGCTTATGGCTACACCTTC. This sequence encodes CASSLATAYGYTF. The full variable domain, completed using reference TRBV5-8 and TRBJ1-2, is EAGVTQSPTHLIKTRGQQATLRCSPISGHTSVYWYQQALGLGLQFLLWYDEGEERNRGNFPPRFSGRQFPNYSSELNVNALELEDSALYLCASSLATAYGYTFGSGTRLTVV.

This clone turned up a few times. The chain uses TRBV2 and TRBJ1-4; 7 nucleotides agree with TRBD1. The CDR3 covers 15 residues. Germline CDR1 SNHLY, CDR2 FYNNEI. J gave up 0 bases and V 6 bases, and 4 bases lay outside the gene matches. The DNA of the CDR3 is TGTGCCAGCAGACACGACAGGGCAACTAATGAAAAACTGTTTTTT. Protein: CASRHDRATNEKLFF.

This clone appeared a single time. The chain is built from TRBV19 and TRBJ2-5; a possible D gene is TRBD2 (6 bases). CDR1 and CDR2 from the germline V gene are LNHDA and SQIVND (reference sequence). The length of the CDR3 is 16 residues. Deletions cut 2 bases from V and 4 bases from J, with 17 bases between. In nucleotides, the CDR3 is TGTGCCAGTAGTATAACTAGCCTCTCTCGGGGAGAGACCCAGTACTTC. Its protein product is CASSITSLSRGETQYF.

CDR3 loop: CASSLSRGYTEAFF. CDR3 DNA sequence: TGTGCCAGCAGCTTGTCCAGGGGGTACACTGAAGCTTTCTTT. V usage is TRBV11-2 and J usage is TRBJ1-1; 7 bases line up with TRBD1. Looked up from germline, CDR1 is SGHAT and CDR2 is FQNNGV. J gave up 3 bases and V 3 bases, and 4 bases lay outside the gene matches. The CDR3 has 14 residues.

The chain is built from TRBV28 and TRBJ1-5, with 7 bases lining up with TRBD1. This CDR3 contains 16 residues. Germline V gene sequence: CDR1 MDHEN, CDR2 SYDVKM. V was pared by 4 bases and J by 11 bases, with 17 bases of the junction left unmatched. The CDR3 protein is CASSSPGQREQGAQHF. The DNA for the CDR3 is TGTGCCAGCAGTTCTCCGGGACAGAGGGAGCAGGGGGCCCAGCATTTT.

The V call is TRBV11-3, the J call TRBJ1-1; D perhaps matches TRBD1 (6 bases). Germline loops: CDR1 SGHNT, CDR2 YENEEA. This CDR3 comprises 14 residues. Trimming pared 6 bases from V and 0 bases from J, leaving 11 bases between. DNA for the CDR3: TGTGCCAGCAGTCGGGACAACTTGAACACTGAAGCTTTCTTT. It translates to CASSRDNLNTEAFF.

The chain combines TRBV5-1 with TRBJ2-6; 7 bases match TRBD1. With 3 bases clipped from V and 0 bases from J, the junction kept 6 bases outside the gene matches. The length of the CDR3 is 17 residues. CDR1 is SGHRS and CDR2 is YFSETQ in the germline V gene. CDR3 DNA: TGCGCCAGCAGCTCCCTCCGGGACAGCTCTGGGGCCAACGTCCTGACTTTC. It is translated as CASSSLRDSSGANVLTF.

The rearrangement uses TRBV30 and TRBJ2-7, with 10 bases matching TRBD2. Trimming cost V 4 bases and J 4 bases; bases outside gene matches: 4. Germline loops: CDR1 GTSNPN, CDR2 SVGIG (reference sequence). The CDR3 covers 13 residues. The CDR3 here is CAWTPSGGYEQYV. The CDR3 DNA reads as TGTGCCTGGACGCCTAGCGGGGGTTACGAGCAGTACGTC.

The chain carries TRBV7-2 and TRBJ2-3; 10 bases are a match to TRBD1. Germline-derived CDR1 and CDR2 are SGHTA and FQGNSA. V was pared by 7 bases and J by 1 base, with 14 bases of the junction left unmatched. There are 18 residues in the CDR3. The CDR3 loop reads CASNNWGTGEWGTDTQYF. Written as DNA, the CDR3 is TGTGCCAGCAACAATTGGGGGACAGGGGAGTGGGGCACAGATACGCAGTATTTT.

The rearrangement uses TRBV20-1 and TRBJ1-3, with a weak D call TRBD1 (5 bases). V lost 3 bases and J 1 base, leaving 13 bases between the germline ends. CDR3 length: 15 amino acids. CDR1 and CDR2 from the germline V gene are DFQATT and SNEGSKA (reference sequence). The CDR3 loop reads CSASHGGGSGNTIYF. The CDR3, as DNA: TGCAGTGCTAGTCATGGGGGGGGATCTGGAAACACCATATATTTT.

This clone has just one count. The chain carries TRBV5-4 and TRBJ1-2; 7 positions agree with TRBD1. The germline V gene has CDR1 SGHNT and CDR2 YYREEE (reference sequence). The CDR3 runs to 15 residues. Germline trimming cut 0 bases from V and 10 bases from J; bases unmatched to any gene: 12. The CDR3 loop is CASSLAGARDRYYTF. DNA of the CDR3: TGTGCCAGCAGCTTGGCGGGTGCCAGGGACAGATACTACACCTTC.

The rearrangement uses TRBV19 and TRBJ1-4, with 8 bases that match TRBD1. The germline V gene encodes CDR1 LNHDA and CDR2 SQIVND (reference sequence). This CDR3 spans 13 amino acids. Unmatched junction bases numbered 6, after V lost 7 bases and J lost 8 bases. CDR3 nucleotide sequence: TGTGCCAGTAAGGGGACAGGCGGGGAAAAACTGTTTTTT. It specifies CASKGTGGEKLFF.

This chain joins TRBV15 and TRBJ2-3, with D maybe TRBD2 (5 bases). Germline V gene data show CDR1 as LNHNV and CDR2 as YYDKDF (reference sequence). This CDR3 has 15 amino acids. The V and J ends lost 0 bases and 3 bases respectively, with 10 bases between them. The CDR3 nucleotides read TGTGCCACCAGCAGAGATCTAGCCAATACAGATACGCAGTATTTT. Translated: CATSRDLANTDTQYF.

The chain couples TRBV9 to TRBJ2-7, with a tentative D call TRBD1 (6 bases). Germline CDR1 SGDLS, CDR2 YYNGEE. Trimming took 4 bases from V and 5 from J, leaving 16 bases between them. This CDR3 is built from 14 residues. The DNA for the CDR3 is TGTGCCAGCAGCTTCCGTAGCAGGGGAGACGAGCAGTACTTC. Amino acids: CASSFRSRGDEQYF.

The V and J genes are TRBV4-1 and TRBJ1-5; D not certain. Trimming shortened V by 7 bases and J by 6 bases, and 13 bases separated the two germline ends. The CDR3 runs 13 residues. Germline CDR1 reads MGHRA; CDR2 reads YSYEKL. CDR3 sequence: CASTRGRGQPQHF. The CDR3 region has the DNA TGCGCCAGCACGCGAGGTCGGGGTCAGCCCCAGCATTTT.